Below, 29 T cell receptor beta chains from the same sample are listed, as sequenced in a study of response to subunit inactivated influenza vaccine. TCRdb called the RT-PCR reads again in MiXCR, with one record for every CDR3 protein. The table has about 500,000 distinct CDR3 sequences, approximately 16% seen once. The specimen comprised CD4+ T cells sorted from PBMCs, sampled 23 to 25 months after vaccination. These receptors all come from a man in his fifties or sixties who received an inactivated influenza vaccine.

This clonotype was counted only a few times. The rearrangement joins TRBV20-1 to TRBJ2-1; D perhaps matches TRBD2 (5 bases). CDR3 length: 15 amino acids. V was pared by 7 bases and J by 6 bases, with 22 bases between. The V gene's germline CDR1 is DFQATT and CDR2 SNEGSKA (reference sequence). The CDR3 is CSGLKNIGRGNEQFF. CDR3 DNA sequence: TGCAGTGGATTAAAAAACATCGGACGGGGCAATGAGCAGTTCTTC.

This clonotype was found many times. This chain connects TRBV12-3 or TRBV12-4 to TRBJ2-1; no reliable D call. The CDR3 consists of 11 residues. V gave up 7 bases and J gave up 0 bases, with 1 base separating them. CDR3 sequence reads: CASISYNEQFF. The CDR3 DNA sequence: TGTGCCAGCATCTCCTACAATGAGCAGTTCTTC.

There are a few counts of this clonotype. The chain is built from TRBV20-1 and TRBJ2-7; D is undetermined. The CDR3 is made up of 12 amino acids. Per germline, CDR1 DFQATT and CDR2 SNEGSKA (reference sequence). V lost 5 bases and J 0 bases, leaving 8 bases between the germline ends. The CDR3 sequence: CSARLNSYEQYF. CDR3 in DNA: TGCAGTGCTCGACTTAACTCCTACGAGCAGTACTTC.

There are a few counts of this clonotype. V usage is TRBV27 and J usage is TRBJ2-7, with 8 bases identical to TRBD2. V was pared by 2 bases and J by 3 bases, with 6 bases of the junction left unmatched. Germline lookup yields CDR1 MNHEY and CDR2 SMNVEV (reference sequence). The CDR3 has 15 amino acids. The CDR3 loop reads CASSLGASGLYEQYF. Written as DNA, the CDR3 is TGTGCCAGCAGTTTAGGGGCTAGCGGGCTCTACGAGCAGTACTTC.

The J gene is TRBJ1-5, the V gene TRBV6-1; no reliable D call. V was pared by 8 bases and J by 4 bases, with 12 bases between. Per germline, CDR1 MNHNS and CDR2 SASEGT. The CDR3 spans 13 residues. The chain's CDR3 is CASGEQSNQPQHF. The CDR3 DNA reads TGTGCCAGCGGGGAGCAGAGTAATCAGCCCCAGCATTTT.

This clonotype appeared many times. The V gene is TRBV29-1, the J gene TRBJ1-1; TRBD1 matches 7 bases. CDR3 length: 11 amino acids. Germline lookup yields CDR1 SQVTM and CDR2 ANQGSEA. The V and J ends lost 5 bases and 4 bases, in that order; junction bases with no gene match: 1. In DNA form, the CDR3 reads TGCAGCGTTCCAGGGGGCACTGAAGCTTTCTTT. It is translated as CSVPGGTEAFF. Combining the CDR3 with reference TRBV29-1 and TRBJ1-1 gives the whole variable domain SAVISQKPSRDICQRGTSLTIQCQVDSQVTMMFWYRQQPGQSLTLIATANQGSEATYESGFVIDKFPISRPNLTFSTLTVSNMSPEDSSIYLCSVPGGTEAFFGQGTRLTVV.

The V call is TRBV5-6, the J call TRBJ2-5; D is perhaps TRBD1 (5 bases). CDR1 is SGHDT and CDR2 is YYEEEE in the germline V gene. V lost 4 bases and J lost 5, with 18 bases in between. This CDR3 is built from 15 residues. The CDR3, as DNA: TGTGCCAGCAGCACCGTCCTAAGGACATATGAGACCCAGTACTTC. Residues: CASSTVLRTYETQYF.

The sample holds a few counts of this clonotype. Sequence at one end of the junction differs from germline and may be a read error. CDR3: CASSLGQAERGNTF. The CDR3 bases are TGTGCCAGCAGTTTAGGGCAGGCAGAGCGTGGCAACACCTTC. The rearrangement links TRBV12-3 or TRBV12-4 to TRBJ1-2, with D uncertain. This CDR3 is 14 amino acids long.

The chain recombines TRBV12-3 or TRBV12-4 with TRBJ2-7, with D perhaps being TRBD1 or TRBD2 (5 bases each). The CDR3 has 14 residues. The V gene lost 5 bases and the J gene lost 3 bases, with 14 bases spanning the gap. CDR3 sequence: CASSGTRNRYEQYF. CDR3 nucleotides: TGTGCCAGCAGTGGGACCCGAAATCGCTACGAGCAGTACTTC.

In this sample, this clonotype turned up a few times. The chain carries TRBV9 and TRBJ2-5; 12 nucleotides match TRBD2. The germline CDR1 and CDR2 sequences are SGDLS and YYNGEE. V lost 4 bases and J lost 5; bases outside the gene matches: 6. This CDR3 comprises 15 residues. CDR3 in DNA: TGTGCCAGCAGCCGACTAGCGGGAGAACGGGAGACCCAGTACTTC. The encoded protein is CASSRLAGERETQYF. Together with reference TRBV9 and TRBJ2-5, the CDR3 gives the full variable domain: DSGVTQTPKHLITATGQRVTLRCSPRSGDLSVYWYQQSLDQGLQFLIQYYNGEERAKGNILERFSAQQFPDLHSELNLSSLELGDSALYFCASSRLAGERETQYFGPGTRLLVL.

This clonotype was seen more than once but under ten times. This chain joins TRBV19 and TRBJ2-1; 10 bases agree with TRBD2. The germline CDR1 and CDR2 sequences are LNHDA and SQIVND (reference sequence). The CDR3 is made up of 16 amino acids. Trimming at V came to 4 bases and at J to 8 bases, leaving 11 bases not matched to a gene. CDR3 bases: TGTGCCAGTAGTACATCCTTAGCGGGAGGACAACATGAGCAGTTCTTC. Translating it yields CASSTSLAGGQHEQFF. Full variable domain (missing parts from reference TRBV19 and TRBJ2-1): DGGITQSPKYLFRKEGQNVTLSCEQNLNHDAMYWYRQDPGQGLRLIYYSQIVNDFQKGDIAEGYSVSREKKESFPLTVTSAQKNPTAFYLCASSTSLAGGQHEQFFGPGTRLTVL.

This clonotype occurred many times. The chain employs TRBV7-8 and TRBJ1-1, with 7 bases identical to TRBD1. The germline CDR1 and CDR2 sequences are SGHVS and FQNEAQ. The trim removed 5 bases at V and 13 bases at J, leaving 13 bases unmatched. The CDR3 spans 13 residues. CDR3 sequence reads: CASSRGTDRYGFF. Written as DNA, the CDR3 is TGTGCCAGCAGCCGTGGGACAGACCGTTATGGTTTCTTT.

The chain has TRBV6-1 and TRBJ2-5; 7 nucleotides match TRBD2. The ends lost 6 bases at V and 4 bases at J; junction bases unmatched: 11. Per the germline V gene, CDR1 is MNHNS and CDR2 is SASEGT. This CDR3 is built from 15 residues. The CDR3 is CASRNPTTSPETQYF. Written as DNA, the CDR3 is TGTGCCAGCAGAAACCCCACGACTAGCCCAGAGACCCAGTACTTC.

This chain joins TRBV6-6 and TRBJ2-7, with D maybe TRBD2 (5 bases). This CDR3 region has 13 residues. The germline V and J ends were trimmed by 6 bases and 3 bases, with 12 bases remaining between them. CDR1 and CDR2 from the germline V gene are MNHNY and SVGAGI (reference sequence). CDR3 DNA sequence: TGTGCCAGCAGCCCGCCGGGGAACTACGAGCAGTACTTC. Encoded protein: CASSPPGNYEQYF.

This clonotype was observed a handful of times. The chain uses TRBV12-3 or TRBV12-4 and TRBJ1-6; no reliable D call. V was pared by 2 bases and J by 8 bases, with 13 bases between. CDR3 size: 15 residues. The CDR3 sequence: CASSLLVFLDSPLHF. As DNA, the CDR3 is TGTGCCAGCAGTTTATTAGTGTTTCTAGATTCACCCCTCCACTTT.

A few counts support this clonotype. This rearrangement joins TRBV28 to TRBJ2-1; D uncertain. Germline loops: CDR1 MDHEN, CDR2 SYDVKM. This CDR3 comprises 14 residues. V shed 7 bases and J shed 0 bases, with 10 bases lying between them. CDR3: CASTKYGSYNEQFF. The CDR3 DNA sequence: TGTGCCAGCACTAAATATGGCTCCTACAATGAGCAGTTCTTC.

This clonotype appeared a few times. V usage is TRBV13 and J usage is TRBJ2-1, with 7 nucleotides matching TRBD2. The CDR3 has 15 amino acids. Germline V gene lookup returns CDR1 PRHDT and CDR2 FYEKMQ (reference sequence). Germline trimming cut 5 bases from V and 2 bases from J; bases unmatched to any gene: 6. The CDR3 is CASSTRSGAYNEQFF. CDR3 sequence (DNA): TGTGCCAGCAGCACTCGCAGCGGGGCCTACAATGAGCAGTTCTTC.

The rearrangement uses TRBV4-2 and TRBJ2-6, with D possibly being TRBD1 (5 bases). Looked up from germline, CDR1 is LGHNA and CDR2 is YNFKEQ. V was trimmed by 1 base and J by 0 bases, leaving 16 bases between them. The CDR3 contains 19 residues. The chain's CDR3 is CASSQALGQVSSGANVLTF. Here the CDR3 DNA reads TGTGCCAGCAGCCAAGCGTTGGGGCAGGTTAGCTCTGGGGCCAACGTCCTGACTTTC.

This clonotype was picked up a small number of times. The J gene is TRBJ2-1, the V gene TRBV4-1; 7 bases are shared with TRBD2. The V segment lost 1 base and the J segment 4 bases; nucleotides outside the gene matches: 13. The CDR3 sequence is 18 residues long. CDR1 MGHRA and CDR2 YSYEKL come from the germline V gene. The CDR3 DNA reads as TGCGCCAGCAGCCAAGTTCAGGAGGCTAGCGGAAAATACAATGAGCAGTTCTTC. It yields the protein CASSQVQEASGKYNEQFF.

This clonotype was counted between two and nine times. DNA for the CDR3: TGTGCCAGCAAGGCGGGAGGGGCAGATACGCAGTATTTT. This gives the protein CASKAGGADTQYF. The chain is built from TRBV6-1 and TRBJ2-3; TRBD2 matches at 9 bases. Trimming cost V 7 bases and J 4 bases; bases outside gene matches: 3. Germline loops: CDR1 MNHNS, CDR2 SASEGT. This CDR3 region has 13 residues.

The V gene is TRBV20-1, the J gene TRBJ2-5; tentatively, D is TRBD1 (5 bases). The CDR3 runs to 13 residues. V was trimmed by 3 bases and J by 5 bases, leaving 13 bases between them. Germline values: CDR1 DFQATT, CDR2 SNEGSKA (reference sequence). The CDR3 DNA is TGCAGTGCTAGCGAACAGGTTTGGGAGACCCAGTACTTC. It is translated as CSASEQVWETQYF.

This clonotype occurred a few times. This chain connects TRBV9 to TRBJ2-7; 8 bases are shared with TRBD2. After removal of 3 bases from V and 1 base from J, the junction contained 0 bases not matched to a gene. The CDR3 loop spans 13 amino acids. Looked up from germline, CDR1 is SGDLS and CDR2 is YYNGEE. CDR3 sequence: CASSAGGSYEQYF. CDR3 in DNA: TGTGCCAGCAGCGCGGGAGGGTCCTACGAGCAGTACTTC.

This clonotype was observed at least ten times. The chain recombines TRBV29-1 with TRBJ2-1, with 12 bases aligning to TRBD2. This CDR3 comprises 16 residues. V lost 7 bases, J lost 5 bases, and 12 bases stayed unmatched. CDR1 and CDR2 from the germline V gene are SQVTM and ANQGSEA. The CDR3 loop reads CSARPTSGSFNNEQFF. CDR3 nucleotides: TGCAGCGCCCGACCGACTAGCGGGAGTTTCAACAATGAGCAGTTCTTC.

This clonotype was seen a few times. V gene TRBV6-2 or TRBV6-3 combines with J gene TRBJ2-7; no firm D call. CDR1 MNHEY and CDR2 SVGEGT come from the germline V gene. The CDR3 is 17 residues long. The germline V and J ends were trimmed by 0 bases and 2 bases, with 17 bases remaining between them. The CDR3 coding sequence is TGTGCCAGCAGTTACTCCCGCGCCCTTTACCCCACCTACGAGCAGTACTTC. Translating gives CASSYSRALYPTYEQYF.

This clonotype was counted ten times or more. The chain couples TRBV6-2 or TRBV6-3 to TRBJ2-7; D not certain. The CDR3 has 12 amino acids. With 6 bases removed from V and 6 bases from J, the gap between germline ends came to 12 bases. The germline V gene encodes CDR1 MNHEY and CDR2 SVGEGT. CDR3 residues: CASSPTSIEQYF. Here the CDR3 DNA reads TGTGCCAGCAGCCCAACCTCTATCGAGCAGTACTTC.

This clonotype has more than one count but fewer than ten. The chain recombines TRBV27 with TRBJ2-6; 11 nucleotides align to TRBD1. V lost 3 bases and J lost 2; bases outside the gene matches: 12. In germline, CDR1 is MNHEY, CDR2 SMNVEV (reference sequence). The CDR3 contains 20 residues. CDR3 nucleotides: TGTGCCAGCAGTTTCTCGCTACGGGACAGGGGGAGGCCTGGGGCCAACGTCCTGACTTTC. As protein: CASSFSLRDRGRPGANVLTF.

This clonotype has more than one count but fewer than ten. The CDR3 is CASSLAGAEQFF. The CDR3 DNA reads TGTGCCAGCAGCTTGGCAGGGGCTGAGCAGTTCTTC. The chain combines TRBV5-5 with TRBJ2-1, with D possibly being TRBD1 (6 bases). Germline V gives CDR1 SGHKS, CDR2 YYEKEE (reference sequence). With 0 bases removed from V and 9 bases from J, the gap between germline ends came to 7 bases. The CDR3 loop spans 12 amino acids.

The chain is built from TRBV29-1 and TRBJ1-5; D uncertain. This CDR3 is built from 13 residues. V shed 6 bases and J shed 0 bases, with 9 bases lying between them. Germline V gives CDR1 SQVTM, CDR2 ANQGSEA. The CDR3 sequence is CSVREASNQPQHF. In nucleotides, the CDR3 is TGCAGCGTGCGGGAAGCTAGCAATCAGCCCCAGCATTTT.

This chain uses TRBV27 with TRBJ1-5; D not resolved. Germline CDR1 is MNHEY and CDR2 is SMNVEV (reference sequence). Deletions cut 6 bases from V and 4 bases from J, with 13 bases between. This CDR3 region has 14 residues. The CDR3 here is CASSTRLSNQPQHF. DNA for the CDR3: TGTGCCAGCAGCACTAGGTTATCAAATCAGCCCCAGCATTTT.